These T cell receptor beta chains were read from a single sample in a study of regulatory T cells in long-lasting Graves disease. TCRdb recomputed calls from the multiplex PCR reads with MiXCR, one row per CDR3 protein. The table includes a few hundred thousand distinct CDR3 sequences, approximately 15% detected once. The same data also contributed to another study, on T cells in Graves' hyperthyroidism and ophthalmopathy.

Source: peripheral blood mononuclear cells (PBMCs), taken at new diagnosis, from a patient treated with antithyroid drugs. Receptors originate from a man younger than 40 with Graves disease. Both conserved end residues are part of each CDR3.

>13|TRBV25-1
CASTHRTANGYTF
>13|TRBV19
CASKEAAGNTIYF
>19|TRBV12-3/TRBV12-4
CASSFRGETKQRGTGELFF
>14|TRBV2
CASYRLAGGKEQYF
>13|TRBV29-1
CSVTRSQNNEQFF
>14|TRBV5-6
CASSLDVRGDEQYF
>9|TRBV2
CASLRGYTF
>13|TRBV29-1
CSFRDGFLTEQFF
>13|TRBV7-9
CASSRDTGYGYTF
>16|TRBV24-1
CATSDLAPGRTDTQYF
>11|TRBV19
CASDRGHTQYF
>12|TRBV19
CASSTSGYGYTF
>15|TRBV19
CASSIWDRGVQPQHF
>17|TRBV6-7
CASLGRLDGSRAGELFF
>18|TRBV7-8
CASSLVPLAGNANQPQHF
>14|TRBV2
CASSEVGAGYGYTF
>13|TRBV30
CAWWGQGNTEAFF
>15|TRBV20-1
CSARVGERGTDTQYF
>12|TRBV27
CASGTVRYEQYF
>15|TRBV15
CATSSGTGRNTEAFF
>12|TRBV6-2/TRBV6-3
CASSYVGNEQFF
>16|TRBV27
CASSLWAGSPQETQYF
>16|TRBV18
CASSPSSGSLSGELFF
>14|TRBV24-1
CATSPVGGTGELFF
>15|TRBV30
CAWTPGQGNGQPQHF
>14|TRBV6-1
CATFASHGYNEQFF
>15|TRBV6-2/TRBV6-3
CASSLDSHSNQPQHF
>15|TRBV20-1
CSAPVLAGSTDTQYF
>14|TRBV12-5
CASGRTEMNTEAFF
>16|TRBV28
CASSLWKGLAKNIQYF
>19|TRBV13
CASSPILTSGFSISYEQYF
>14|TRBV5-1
CASALGGAGETQYF
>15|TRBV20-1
CSASVSGGAGEKLFF
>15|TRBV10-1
CASSESRGTNEKLFF
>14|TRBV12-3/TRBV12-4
CASSPGLMNTEAFF
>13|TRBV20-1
CSARAGLVGEQYF
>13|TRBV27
CASSSDSDYEQYF
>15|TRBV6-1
CASSEIDGGVNEQFF
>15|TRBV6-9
CASSYTTGATYGYTF
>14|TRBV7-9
CASRGGLSTDTQYF
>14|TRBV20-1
CSAPTSGTGREQFF
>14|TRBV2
CASSDPTNTGELFF
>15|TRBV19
CASSIPFTGIGPLHF
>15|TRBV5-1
CASSSTQGATETQYF
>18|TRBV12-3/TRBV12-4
CASSAPGLAGGPSETQYF
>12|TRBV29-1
CSVGSVNTEAFF
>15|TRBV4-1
CASSQVEDTYYEQYF
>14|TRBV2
CASSESRAYNEQFF
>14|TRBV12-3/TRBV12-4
CASSLGAGNTEAFF
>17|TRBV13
CASSLGGEFEGPETQYF